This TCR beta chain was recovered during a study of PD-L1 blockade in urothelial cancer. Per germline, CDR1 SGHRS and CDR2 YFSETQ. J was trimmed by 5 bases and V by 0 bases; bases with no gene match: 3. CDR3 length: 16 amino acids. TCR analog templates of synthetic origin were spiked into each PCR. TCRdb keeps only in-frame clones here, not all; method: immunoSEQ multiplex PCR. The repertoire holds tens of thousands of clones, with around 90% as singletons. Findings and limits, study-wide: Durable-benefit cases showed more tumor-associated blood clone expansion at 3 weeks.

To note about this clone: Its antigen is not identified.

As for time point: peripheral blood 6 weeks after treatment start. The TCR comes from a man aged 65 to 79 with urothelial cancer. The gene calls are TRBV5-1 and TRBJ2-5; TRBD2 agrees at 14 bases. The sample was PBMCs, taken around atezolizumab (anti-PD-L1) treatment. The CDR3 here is CASSLGLAGGHETQYF. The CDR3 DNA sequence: TGCGCCAGCAGCTTGGGACTAGCGGGAGGGCATGAGACCCAGTACTTC.